These 27 T cell receptor beta chains originate from one sample sequenced in a study of metastatic and nonmetastatic thyroid tumors. Before thyroid surgery, none of the patients had received any treatment. Through MiXCR, TCRdb re-clonotyped the PCR reads. The sample shows tens of thousands of clones, less than 30% of them seen only once. Input material: blood. These TCRs come from a female donor with papillary thyroid cancer or a benign thyroid nodule (not recorded which). Some clones in this sample may be carry-over from other donors' samples.

The chain's CDR3 is CASSLEGGYTF. As DNA, the CDR3 is TGTGCCAGCAGTTTGGAAGGTGGCTACACCTTC. The V and J genes are TRBV12-3 or TRBV12-4 and TRBJ1-2, with D unclear. Trimming took off 3 bases at V and 7 bases at J, with 6 bases between the two ends. The CDR3 loop spans 11 amino acids.

V usage is TRBV6-1 and J usage is TRBJ1-1; weak D call: TRBD1 (5 bases). CDR3 length: 14 amino acids. The germline V and J ends were trimmed by 6 bases and 0 bases, with 11 bases remaining between them. Germline V gene data show CDR1 as MNHNS and CDR2 as SASEGT. CDR3 sequence reads: CASSRDPLNTEAFF. For the CDR3, the DNA is TGTGCCAGCAGCCGGGACCCCCTGAACACTGAAGCTTTCTTT.

The V call is TRBV5-1, the J call TRBJ2-3; 11 positions agree with TRBD2. V dropped 3 bases and J dropped 5; count of bases not matched to a gene: 8. CDR1 and CDR2 from the germline V gene are SGHRS and YFSETQ. CDR3 length: 16 residues. CDR3 sequence (DNA): TGCGCCAGCAGCTCCGACCGACTAGCGGGATTAGATACGCAGTATTTT. Translation: CASSSDRLAGLDTQYF.

The rearrangement uses TRBV30 and TRBJ2-3; a weak D match, TRBD2 (5 bases). This CDR3 has 16 residues. CDR1 GTSNPN and CDR2 SVGIG come from the germline V gene (reference sequence). Trimming shortened V by 4 bases and J by 0 bases, and 17 bases separated the two germline ends. CDR3 region: CAWTHGGGGSTDTQYF. The CDR3 nucleotides are TGTGCCTGGACCCACGGCGGTGGCGGGAGCACAGATACGCAGTATTTT. Full variable domain (remainder filled in from reference TRBV30 and TRBJ2-3): SQTIHQWPATLVQPVGSPLSLECTVEGTSNPNLYWYRQAAGRGLQLLFYSVGIGQISSEVPQNLSASRPQDRQFILSSKKLLLSDSGFYLCAWTHGGGGSTDTQYFGPGTRLTVL.

This clone has just a few counts. J is TRBJ2-3 and V is TRBV27, with a weak D call TRBD1 (6 bases). CDR3 length: 15 residues. Germline V gene lookup returns CDR1 MNHEY and CDR2 SMNVEV (reference sequence). Trimming removed 3 bases from V and 2 bases from J, with 12 bases in between. CDR3 sequence reads: CASSFTGSVTDTQYF. CDR3 nucleotides: TGTGCCAGCAGTTTCACAGGGTCTGTCACAGATACGCAGTATTTT.

The rearrangement joins TRBV11-3 to TRBJ1-6, with 9 bases that match TRBD1. Germline V CDR1 and CDR2: SGHNT, YENEEA. The CDR3 extends over 15 amino acids. Unmatched junction bases numbered 5, after V lost 1 base and J lost 10 bases. CDR3 DNA: TGTGCCAGCAGCTTAGGGGACAGGGTTCGGTCACCCCTCCACTTT. This encodes CASSLGDRVRSPLHF.

This clone showed up just once. This chain connects TRBV5-1 to TRBJ2-3; 9 positions match TRBD2. This CDR3 region has 16 residues. V gave up 4 bases and J gave up 4 bases; unmatched junction bases: 10. Germline assignment: CDR1 SGHRS and CDR2 YFSETQ. CDR3 protein: CASSGRGGVGADTQYF. The CDR3, as DNA: TGCGCCAGCAGCGGGCGCGGGGGGGTTGGCGCAGATACGCAGTATTTT.

In the case of this clone: Distinct nucleotide sequences in the sample also encode this CDR3. This chain links TRBV28 with TRBJ2-3; 15 nucleotides agree with TRBD2. The CDR3 has 17 residues. CDR1 and CDR2 (germline): MDHEN, SYDVKM. After removal of 6 bases from V and 4 bases from J, the junction contained 8 bases not matched to a gene. The CDR3 nucleotides read TGTGCCAGCAGCCCTTTGGGACTAGCGGGAGGCGCAGATACGCAGTATTTT. It yields the protein CASSPLGLAGGADTQYF.

The genes are TRBV5-1 and TRBJ1-2; 9 bases agree with TRBD1. The J segment lost 6 bases and the V segment lost 2 bases, leaving 5 bases of the junction unmatched. CDR1 SGHRS and CDR2 YFSETQ come from the germline V gene. This CDR3 spans 14 amino acids. DNA of the CDR3: TGCGCCAGCAGCTTTATGACAGGGGGTAATGGCTACACCTTC. It specifies CASSFMTGGNGYTF.

This sequence joins TRBV5-1 and TRBJ2-7; D possibly corresponds to TRBD1 (5 bases). The length of the CDR3 is 12 residues. The V gene lost 3 bases and the J gene lost 2 bases, with 6 bases spanning the gap. The germline gives CDR1 SGHRS, CDR2 YFSETQ. CDR3 sequence (DNA): TGCGCCAGCAGCTCGGACACCTACGAGCAGTACTTC. It specifies CASSSDTYEQYF.

V usage is TRBV6-4 and J usage is TRBJ2-3; 8 bases align to TRBD2. The V and J ends lost 6 bases and 4 bases, in that order; junction bases with no gene match: 12. Germline values: CDR1 MRHNA, CDR2 SNTAGT. The CDR3 contains 16 residues. CDR3: CASSPTTSDGSDTQYF. Written as DNA, the CDR3 is TGTGCCAGCAGCCCGACGACTAGCGACGGTTCAGATACGCAGTATTTT.

This clone was observed a handful of times. V is TRBV2 and J is TRBJ1-6; unclear D gene. The CDR3 loop spans 15 amino acids. V was pared by 8 bases and J by 0 bases, with 11 bases between. Per germline, CDR1 SNHLY and CDR2 FYNNEI. The CDR3 nucleotides read TGTGCCAGCTCCAGGTCGAGCTCCTATAATTCACCCCTCCACTTT. It yields the protein CASSRSSSYNSPLHF.

This clone was observed a handful of times. This sequence joins TRBV12-3 or TRBV12-4 and TRBJ2-3; D gene unclear. There are 13 residues in the CDR3. V was clipped by 4 bases and J by 8 bases, with 13 bases between them. The CDR3 reads CASSSWATRTQYF. In DNA, the CDR3 is TGTGCCAGCAGTTCCTGGGCCACCCGTACGCAGTATTTT.

V gene TRBV20-1 combines with J gene TRBJ1-5; TRBD1 might be the D (5 bases). The CDR3 runs to 12 residues. CDR1 is DFQATT and CDR2 is SNEGSKA in the germline V gene (reference sequence). V lost 3 bases and J lost 5, with 8 bases in between. CDR3 protein: CSASPGDQPQHF. DNA of the CDR3: TGCAGTGCTAGTCCGGGGGATCAGCCCCAGCATTTT.

The V gene is TRBV7-2, the J gene TRBJ2-5; 8 bases agree with TRBD2. With V trimmed by 1 base and J by 5 bases, 6 bases remained unmatched. Germline lookup yields CDR1 SGHTA and CDR2 FQGNSA. The CDR3 spans 15 residues. In DNA form, the CDR3 reads TGTGCCAGCAGCTTAGTGCTGAGCGGGAGTGAGACCCAGTACTTC. This codes for CASSLVLSGSETQYF.

The chain recombines TRBV4-1 with TRBJ1-6; D not certain. The CDR3 consists of 13 residues. Deletions cut 0 bases from V and 10 bases from J, with 7 bases between. CDR1 and CDR2 (germline): MGHRA, YSYEKL. The CDR3 is CASSQEIRSPLHF. The CDR3 DNA reads TGCGCCAGCAGCCAAGAGATCCGCTCACCCCTCCACTTT.

This clone was found once. This sequence joins TRBV25-1 and TRBJ1-1; 8 bases align to TRBD1. This CDR3 spans 15 amino acids. After removal of 5 bases from V and 5 bases from J, the junction contained 10 bases not matched to a gene. From germline, CDR1 is MGHDK and CDR2 SYGVNS. CDR3: CASSPIRGPETEAFF. The CDR3 DNA is TGTGCCAGCAGTCCGATCAGGGGGCCTGAAACTGAAGCTTTCTTT. The full variable domain, completed using reference TRBV25-1 and TRBJ1-1, is EADIYQTPRYLVIGTGKKITLECSQTMGHDKMYWYQQDPGMELHLIHYSYGVNSTEKGDLSSESTVSRIRTEHFPLTLESARPSHTSQYLCASSPIRGPETEAFFGQGTRLTVV.

This clone was seen more than once but under ten times. The chain joins TRBV27 to TRBJ2-1, with 10 bases aligning to TRBD2. Trimming took 3 bases from V and 4 from J; bases not matched to a gene: 3. In germline, CDR1 is MNHEY, CDR2 SMNVEV (reference sequence). The CDR3 is made up of 15 amino acids. CDR3 sequence: CASSFGTSVYNEQFF. CDR3 DNA: TGTGCCAGCAGTTTCGGGACTAGCGTTTACAATGAGCAGTTCTTC.

The chain has TRBV2 and TRBJ2-7, with D perhaps TRBD1 (5 bases). The CDR3 consists of 16 residues. V was trimmed by 8 bases and J by 5 bases, leaving 25 bases between them. From germline, CDR1 is SNHLY and CDR2 FYNNEI. The CDR3 DNA sequence: TGTGCCAGCTTCGGATCCCTCCAGGGTACGAAGCACGAGCAGTACTTC. It translates to CASFGSLQGTKHEQYF.

This clone was seen more than once but under ten times. The V gene is TRBV6-1, the J gene TRBJ2-1, with TRBD2 matching 7 bases. This CDR3 has 14 amino acids. Germline V gene lookup returns CDR1 MNHNS and CDR2 SASEGT. The V segment lost 4 bases and the J segment 4 bases; nucleotides outside the gene matches: 4. The CDR3 bases are TGTGCCAGCAGTGGACGGGAGGATTACAATGAGCAGTTCTTC. This translates into CASSGREDYNEQFF.

This clone was counted a few times. An end of the junction differs from the germline gene, which may be a read error. The sample has other DNA sequences that encode this CDR3 too. The chain has TRBV6-1 and TRBJ1-5; unclear D gene. CDR3 length: 16 amino acids. CDR1 and CDR2 (germline): MNHNS, SASEGT. This CDR3 is CASSEGAPTADQPQHF. CDR3 DNA: TGTGCCAGCAGTGAAGGGGCGCCTACCGCCGATCAGCCACAGCATTTT.

There are many counts of this clone. This chain uses TRBV6-5 with TRBJ2-6; 7 bases agree with TRBD1. This CDR3 has 18 amino acids. Losses at the gene ends were 6 bases for V and 4 bases for J; bases not matched to a gene: 15. Per germline, CDR1 MNHEY and CDR2 SVGAGI. As DNA, the CDR3 is TGTGCCAGCAGGGCAGAGGGGGCCCTTTTAGCCGGGGCCAACGTCCTGACTTTC. Amino acids: CASRAEGALLAGANVLTF.

The genes are TRBV20-1 and TRBJ2-5; 12 nucleotides match TRBD2. The CDR3 is 14 residues long. V shed 5 bases, J shed 2 bases, and the junction held 3 bases outside the gene matches. In germline, CDR1 is DFQATT, CDR2 SNEGSKA (reference sequence). CDR3 residues: CSAPTSGGQETQYF. The DNA for the CDR3 is TGCAGTGCTCCTACTAGCGGGGGGCAAGAGACCCAGTACTTC.

This clone has a count of ten or more. The chain has TRBV7-9 and TRBJ1-1; no clear D gene. The CDR3 is 15 amino acids. V was shortened by 1 base and J by 2 bases, with 11 bases between the two germline ends. Germline CDR1 and CDR2: SEHNR and FQNEAQ (reference sequence). The CDR3 reads CASSLGSSGNTEAFF. The CDR3 nucleotides read TGTGCCAGCAGCTTAGGATCTTCAGGAAACACTGAAGCTTTCTTT.

This clone was recorded at least ten times. This chain connects TRBV10-2 to TRBJ2-6, with 7 bases identical to TRBD1. Germline V gives CDR1 WSHSY, CDR2 SAAADI. V was pared by 9 bases and J by 0 bases, with 11 bases of the junction left unmatched. The CDR3 contains 17 residues. CDR3 sequence reads: CASCRDSFLSGANVLTF. CDR3 DNA sequence: TGCGCCAGTTGCCGGGACAGCTTCCTCTCTGGGGCCAACGTCCTGACTTTC.

This clone was picked up many times. The DNA of the CDR3 is TGTGCCAGCAGTTTAGATTCGAGGTTGGCCACTGAAGCTTTCTTT. The encoded protein is CASSLDSRLATEAFF. The chain links TRBV12-3 or TRBV12-4 to TRBJ1-1; D is undetermined. V lost 1 base and J lost 4, with 13 bases in between. CDR3 length equals 15 residues.

This chain joins TRBV12-3 or TRBV12-4 and TRBJ1-1; a possible D gene is TRBD1 (5 bases). There are 13 residues in the CDR3. V lost 5 bases, J lost 12 bases, and 19 bases lay in between. The CDR3 coding sequence is TGTGCCAGCAGTCCTCAGTTAGACAGTAGAACTTTCTTT. Translating it yields CASSPQLDSRTFF.